Each of the 9 T cell receptor beta chains below was sequenced from the same sample in a study of response to subunit inactivated influenza vaccine. From the RT-PCR reads, TCRdb called clonotypes with MiXCR, one entry per CDR3 protein. The top ten hold 10% to 15% of the sample, which has 490,000 or so distinct CDR3 sequences, around 8% seen once. This material consisted of PBMCs from blood, taken roughly 24 months after vaccination. The origin of the receptors is a man aged 45 to 70 who received an inactivated influenza vaccine.

This clonotype came up many times. The CDR3 nucleotides read TGTGCCAGCAGCCAAGATGGCCTCCCGGGGTCTAACACCGGGGAGCTGTTTTTT. It encodes CASSQDGLPGSNTGELFF. This sequence joins TRBV4-2 and TRBJ2-2; possibly TRBD2 for D (5 bases). The ends were cut back, 0 bases at V and 2 bases at J, with 16 bases in the middle. Germline V gene lookup returns CDR1 LGHNA and CDR2 YNFKEQ. The CDR3 sequence is 18 residues long.

Ten or more counts support this clonotype. The chain has TRBV4-3 and TRBJ1-5; D unclear. The V gene's germline CDR1 is LGHNA and CDR2 YSLEER. Trimming left V 4 bases short and J 0 bases short, with 16 bases between. The CDR3 spans 17 residues. The CDR3 DNA reads TGCGCCAGCAGCCTTGGACCTTCAAAAGGTAGCAATCAGCCCCAGCATTTT. Translation gives CASSLGPSKGSNQPQHF.

This clonotype was observed many times. This chain links TRBV20-1 with TRBJ2-7; D is possibly TRBD2 (7 bases). Trimming removed 5 bases at V and 0 bases at J, with 17 bases between. CDR3 length equals 15 residues. The germline gives CDR1 DFQATT, CDR2 SNEGSKA (reference sequence). Written as DNA, the CDR3 is TGCAGTGCTGTGGTACGGGGGGCATACTCCTACGAGCAGTACTTC. Residues: CSAVVRGAYSYEQYF.

In its sample, this clonotype was seen a few times. V and J are TRBV29-1 and TRBJ2-1, with 11 bases that match TRBD2. V lost 4 bases, J lost 6 bases, and 11 bases stayed unmatched. The CDR3 is 16 amino acids. The germline CDR1 and CDR2 sequences are SQVTM and ANQGSEA. The CDR3 DNA follows: TGCAGCGTTGTACCCATAGCGGGGGGGCCGGTCAATGAGCAGTTCTTC. Translated, it gives CSVVPIAGGPVNEQFF.

The chain uses TRBV28 and TRBJ1-3; D is undetermined. This CDR3 region has 14 residues. Germline CDR1 is MDHEN and CDR2 is SYDVKM. With 3 bases removed from V and 3 bases from J, the gap between germline ends came to 9 bases. The CDR3 DNA sequence: TGTGCCAGCAGTTTGCTCCTCAGTGGAAACACCATATATTTT. It codes for CASSLLLSGNTIYF.

The chain combines TRBV6-2 or TRBV6-3 with TRBJ1-6; 7 nucleotides align to TRBD1. Germline CDR1 and CDR2: MNHEY and SVGEGT. The trim removed 7 bases at V and 7 bases at J, leaving 7 bases unmatched. This CDR3 region has 14 residues. This CDR3 reads CASMRGPTNSPLHF. The CDR3 bases are TGTGCCAGCATGAGGGGGCCAACCAATTCACCCCTCCACTTT.

This clonotype was observed a handful of times. The V gene is TRBV5-1, the J gene TRBJ2-1; 13 positions match TRBD2. CDR1 SGHRS and CDR2 YFSETQ come from the germline V gene. V gave up 4 bases and J gave up 9 bases; unmatched junction bases: 7. The CDR3 spans 15 residues. The CDR3 reads CASSGRLAGGSEQFF. The CDR3 bases are TGCGCCAGCAGCGGGAGACTAGCGGGAGGTAGTGAGCAGTTCTTC.

In this sample, this clonotype turned up many times. The chain recombines TRBV18 with TRBJ2-7; 12 bases line up with TRBD2. Germline lookup yields CDR1 KGHSH and CDR2 LQKENI. The CDR3 runs 15 residues. V shed 4 bases and J 7 bases; nucleotides not matched to a gene: 8. DNA for the CDR3: TGTGCCAGCTCACAGGCTAGCGGGAGGGCCGTTGAGCAGTACTTC. Its translation: CASSQASGRAVEQYF. Based on the CDR3 plus reference TRBV18 and TRBJ2-7, the full variable domain is NAGVMQNPRHLVRRRGQEARLRCSPMKGHSHVYWYRQLPEEGLKFMVYLQKENIIDESGMPKERFSAEFPKEGPSILRIQQVVRGDSAAYFCASSQASGRAVEQYFGPGTRLTVT.

The V call is TRBV4-1, the J call TRBJ1-3, with D possibly matching TRBD1 (5 bases). V dropped 4 bases and J dropped 4 bases, with 17 bases sitting between them. Germline V lookup: CDR1 MGHRA, CDR2 YSYEKL. The CDR3 extends over 16 amino acids. The CDR3 region has the DNA TGCGCCAGCAGCCCTATACCGGGGGGGAAAGGAAACACCATATATTTT. It encodes CASSPIPGGKGNTIYF.